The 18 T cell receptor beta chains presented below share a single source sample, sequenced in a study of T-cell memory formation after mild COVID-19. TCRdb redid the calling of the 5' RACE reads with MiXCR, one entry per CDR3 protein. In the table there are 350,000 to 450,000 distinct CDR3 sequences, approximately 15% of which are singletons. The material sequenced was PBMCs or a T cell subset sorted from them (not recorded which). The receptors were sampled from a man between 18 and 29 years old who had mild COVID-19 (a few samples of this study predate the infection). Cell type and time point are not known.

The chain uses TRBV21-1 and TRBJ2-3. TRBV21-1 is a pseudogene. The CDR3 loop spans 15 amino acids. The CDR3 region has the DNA TGTGCCAGCAGCAAGCGGGGCTCTAGCACAGATACGCAGTATTTT. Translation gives CASSKRGSSTDTQYF.

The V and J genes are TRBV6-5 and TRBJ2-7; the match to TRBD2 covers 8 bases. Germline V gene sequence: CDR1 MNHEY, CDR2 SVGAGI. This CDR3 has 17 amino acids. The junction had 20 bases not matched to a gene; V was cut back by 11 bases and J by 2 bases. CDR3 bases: TGTGCCGGACCCGACGGGAGGGGAACGGCTCTAACCTACGAGCAGTACTTC. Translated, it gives CAGPDGRGTALTYEQYF.

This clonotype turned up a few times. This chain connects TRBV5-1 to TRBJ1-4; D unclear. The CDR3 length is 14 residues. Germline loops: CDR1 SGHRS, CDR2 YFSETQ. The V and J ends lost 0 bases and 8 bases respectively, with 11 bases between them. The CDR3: CASSLGPPEEKLFF. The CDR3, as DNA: TGCGCCAGCAGCTTGGGACCCCCTGAGGAAAAACTGTTTTTT.

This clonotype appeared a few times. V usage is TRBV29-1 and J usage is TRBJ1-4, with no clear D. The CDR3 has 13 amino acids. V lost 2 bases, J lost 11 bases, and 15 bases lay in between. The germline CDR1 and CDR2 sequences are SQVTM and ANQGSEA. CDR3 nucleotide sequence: TGCAGCGTTGAATCGCCGATCATCGGGAAACTGTTTTTT. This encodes CSVESPIIGKLFF.

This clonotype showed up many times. DNA for the CDR3: TGTGCCAGCTCCACGATGGGGGCGAGAAAAGATACGCAGTATTTT. Its protein product is CASSTMGARKDTQYF. The chain links TRBV18 to TRBJ2-3; possibly TRBD1 for D (6 bases). CDR3 length: 15 residues. CDR1 KGHSH and CDR2 LQKENI come from the germline V gene. Between the trimmed V and J ends, which lost 6 bases and 5 bases, there was a span of 18 bases.

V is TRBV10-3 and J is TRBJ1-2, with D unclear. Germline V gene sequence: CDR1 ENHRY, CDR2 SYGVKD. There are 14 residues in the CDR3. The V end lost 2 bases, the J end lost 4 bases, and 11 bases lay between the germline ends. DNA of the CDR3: TGTGCCATCAGTGAGCCGAGGAAGCCCTATGGCTACACCTTC. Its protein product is CAISEPRKPYGYTF.

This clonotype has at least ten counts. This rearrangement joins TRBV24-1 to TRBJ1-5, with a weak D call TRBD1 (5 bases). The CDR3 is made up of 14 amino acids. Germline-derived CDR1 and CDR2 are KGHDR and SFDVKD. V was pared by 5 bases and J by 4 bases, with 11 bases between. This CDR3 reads CATSGQGQNQPQHF. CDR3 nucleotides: TGTGCCACCAGTGGGCAGGGCCAAAATCAGCCCCAGCATTTT.

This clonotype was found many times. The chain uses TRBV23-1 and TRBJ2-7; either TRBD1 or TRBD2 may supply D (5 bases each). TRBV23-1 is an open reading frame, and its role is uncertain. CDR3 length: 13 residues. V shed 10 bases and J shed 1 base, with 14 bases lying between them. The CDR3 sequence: CAKITRGSYEQYV. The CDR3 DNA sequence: TGCGCCAAAATAACGAGGGGTTCCTACGAGCAGTACGTC.

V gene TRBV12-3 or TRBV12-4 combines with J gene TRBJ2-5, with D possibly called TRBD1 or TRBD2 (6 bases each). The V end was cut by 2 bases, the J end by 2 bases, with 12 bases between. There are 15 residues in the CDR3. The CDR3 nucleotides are TGTGCCAGCAGTTTAACGGGGGCGGGTCAAGAGACCCAGTACTTC. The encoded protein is CASSLTGAGQETQYF.

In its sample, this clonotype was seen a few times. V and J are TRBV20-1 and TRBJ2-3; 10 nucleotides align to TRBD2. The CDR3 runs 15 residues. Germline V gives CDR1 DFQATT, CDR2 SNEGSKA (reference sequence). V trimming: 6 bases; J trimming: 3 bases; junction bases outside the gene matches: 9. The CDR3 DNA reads TGCAGTGCCCCAATAGCGGGGGGCGGGACAGATACGCAGTATTTT. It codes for CSAPIAGGGTDTQYF.

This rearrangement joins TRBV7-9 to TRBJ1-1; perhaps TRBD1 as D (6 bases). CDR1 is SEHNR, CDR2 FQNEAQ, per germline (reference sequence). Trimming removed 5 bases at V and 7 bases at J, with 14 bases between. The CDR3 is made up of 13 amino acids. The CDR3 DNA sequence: TGTGCCAGCAGCCGGGACACTCAGCGTGAAGCTTTCTTT. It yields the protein CASSRDTQREAFF.

As DNA, the CDR3 is TGTGCCAGCAGCCATAATCCGGGGGCAGGGGTAGGCAATCAGCCCCAGCATTTT. The encoded protein is CASSHNPGAGVGNQPQHF. The rearrangement links TRBV3-1 to TRBJ1-5; a possible D gene is TRBD1 (6 bases). V gave up 3 bases and J gave up 2 bases, with 20 bases separating them. The CDR3 has 18 amino acids. In germline, CDR1 is LGHDT, CDR2 YNNKEL (reference sequence). Full variable domain (remainder filled in from reference TRBV3-1 and TRBJ1-5): DTAVSQTPKYLVTQMGNDKSIKCEQNLGHDTMYWYKQDSKKFLKIMFSYNNKELIINETVPNRFSPKSPDKAHLNLHINSLELGDSAVYFCASSHNPGAGVGNQPQHFGDGTRLSIL.

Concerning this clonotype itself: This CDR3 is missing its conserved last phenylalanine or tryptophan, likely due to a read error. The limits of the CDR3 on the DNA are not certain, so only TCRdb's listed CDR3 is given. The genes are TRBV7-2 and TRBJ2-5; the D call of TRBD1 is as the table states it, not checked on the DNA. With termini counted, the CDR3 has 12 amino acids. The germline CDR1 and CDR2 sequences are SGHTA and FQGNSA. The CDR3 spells CASSQPGQNMQV.

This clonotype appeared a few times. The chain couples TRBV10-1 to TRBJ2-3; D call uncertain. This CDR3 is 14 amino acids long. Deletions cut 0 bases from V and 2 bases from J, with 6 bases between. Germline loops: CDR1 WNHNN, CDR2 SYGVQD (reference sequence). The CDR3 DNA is TGCGCCAGCAGTGAGTCGCCTCCCACAGATACGCAGTATTTT. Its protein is CASSESPPTDTQYF.

This CDR3 reads CASSYSGIRRTEAFF. The CDR3 DNA follows: TGTGCCAGCAGTTACTCCGGGATCAGACGCACTGAAGCTTTCTTT. This chain connects TRBV6-2 or TRBV6-3 to TRBJ1-1; D uncertain. The germline V and J ends were trimmed by 0 bases and 4 bases, with 12 bases remaining between them. Germline loops: CDR1 MNHEY, CDR2 SVGEGT. The CDR3 has 15 amino acids.

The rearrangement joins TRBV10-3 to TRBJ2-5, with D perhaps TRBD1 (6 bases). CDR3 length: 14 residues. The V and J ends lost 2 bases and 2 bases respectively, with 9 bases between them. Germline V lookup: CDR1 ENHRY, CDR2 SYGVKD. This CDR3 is CAISERQEQETQYF. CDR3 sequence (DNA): TGTGCCATCAGTGAGCGACAGGAGCAAGAGACCCAGTACTTC.

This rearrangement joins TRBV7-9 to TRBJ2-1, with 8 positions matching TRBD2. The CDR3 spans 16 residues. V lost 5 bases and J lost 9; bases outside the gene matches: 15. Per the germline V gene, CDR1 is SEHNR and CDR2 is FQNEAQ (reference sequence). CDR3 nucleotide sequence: TGTGCCAGCAGCGGCCGGGACCCAAGCGGGAGCTTTGAGCAGTTCTTC. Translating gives CASSGRDPSGSFEQFF.

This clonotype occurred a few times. The CDR3 region has the DNA TGCAGTGCTCCCCACAGGGTGCGATGGGTGATAGATACGCAGTATTTT. It codes for CSAPHRVRWVIDTQYF. The chain uses TRBV20-1 and TRBJ2-3; possible D gene TRBD1, 6 bases. The germline V gene has CDR1 DFQATT and CDR2 SNEGSKA (reference sequence). Deletions cut 5 bases from V and 5 bases from J, with 23 bases between. CDR3 length: 16 amino acids.